Presented here are 10 T cell receptor beta chains from one specimen sequenced in a study of blood T cell repertoires in COVID-19. Here immunoSEQ multiplex PCR was the method, and the copy in TCRdb shows in-frame clones only, minus some. The sample has approximately 44,000 clones, 65% to 85% seen once; the top ten hold 30% to 35%. Specimen: peripheral blood. The source of these receptors is a woman aged 80 or older with acute or convalescent COVID-19.

This chain joins TRBV7-2 and TRBJ2-5, with D perhaps matching TRBD1 (5 bases). Trimming removed 5 bases from V and 7 bases from J, with 23 bases in between. The CDR3 has 16 residues. Germline V CDR1 and CDR2: SGHTA, FQGNSA. DNA of the CDR3: TGTGCCAGCAGCATTCAACCCGGACAAGGGAAGGGGACCCAGTACTTC. Its protein product is CASSIQPGQGKGTQYF.

In its sample, this clone was seen a few times. The J gene is TRBJ1-4, the V gene TRBV27; 7 bases align to TRBD1. Trimming took 2 bases from V and 8 from J; bases not matched to a gene: 5. Germline CDR1 MNHEY, CDR2 SMNVEV (reference sequence). There are 14 residues in the CDR3. CDR3 loop: CASSLTGEGEKLFF. The CDR3, as DNA: TGTGCCAGCAGTTTAACAGGGGAAGGGGAAAAACTGTTTTTT.

The chain uses TRBV2 and TRBJ2-7; D not resolved. The V and J ends lost 4 bases and 1 base respectively, with 5 bases between them. Germline V gene data show CDR1 as SNHLY and CDR2 as FYNNEI. The CDR3 spans 12 residues. DNA for the CDR3: TGTGCCAGCAGTGTGTTATCCTACGAGCAGTACTTC. Translating it yields CASSVLSYEQYF.

The chain is built from TRBV4-3 and TRBJ2-2; 12 bases align to TRBD2. The germline gives CDR1 LGHNA, CDR2 YSLEER. J lost 4 bases, V lost 2 bases, and 5 bases had no gene match. The CDR3 totals 17 residues. CDR3 residues: CASSQLGLAGFTGELFF. The CDR3 nucleotides are TGCGCCAGCAGCCAACTGGGACTAGCGGGTTTCACCGGGGAGCTGTTTTTT.

This clone came up a few times. The rearrangement uses TRBV19 and TRBJ2-2; 10 nucleotides match TRBD1. CDR1 and CDR2 (germline): LNHDA, SQIVND (reference sequence). The CDR3 has 17 amino acids. V dropped 3 bases and J dropped 2; count of bases not matched to a gene: 6. Here the CDR3 reads CASSIGTGATNTGELFF. CDR3 bases: TGTGCCAGTAGTATCGGGACAGGGGCCACAAACACCGGGGAGCTGTTTTTT.

This clone was seen more than once but under ten times. The J gene is TRBJ1-6, the V gene TRBV7-6, with D uncertain. The CDR3 has 17 amino acids. Between the trimmed V and J ends, which lost 4 bases and 4 bases, there was a span of 17 bases. CDR1 is SGHVS and CDR2 is FNYEAQ in the germline V gene. The CDR3 sequence: CASSYYFRVAYNSPLHF. As DNA, the CDR3 is TGTGCCAGCAGCTATTACTTCCGGGTGGCATATAATTCACCCCTCCACTTT.

This chain uses TRBV3-1 (or the pseudogene TRBV3-2) with TRBJ2-2, with D possibly TRBD2 on 6 matching bases. This CDR3 region has 17 residues. The V gene's germline CDR1 is LGHDT and CDR2 YNNKEL (reference sequence). V was trimmed by 3 bases and J by 3 bases, leaving 17 bases between them. DNA of the CDR3: TGTGCCAGCAGCCATCCAGGGACTTCCGGGGACACCGGGGAGCTGTTTTTT. It encodes CASSHPGTSGDTGELFF.

The genes are TRBV19 and TRBJ1-5; perhaps TRBD1 as D (5 bases). This CDR3 spans 15 amino acids. Germline CDR1 LNHDA, CDR2 SQIVND (reference sequence). V lost 3 bases to trimming and J lost 0 bases, with 9 bases between them. The CDR3 reads CASSIGASSNQPQHF. DNA of the CDR3: TGTGCCAGTAGTATTGGGGCAAGTAGCAATCAGCCCCAGCATTTT. Full variable domain (rest looked up from reference TRBV19 and TRBJ1-5): DGGITQSPKYLFRKEGQNVTLSCEQNLNHDAMYWYRQDPGQGLRLIYYSQIVNDFQKGDIAEGYSVSREKKESFPLTVTSAQKNPTAFYLCASSIGASSNQPQHFGDGTRLSIL.

The gene calls are TRBV4-3 and TRBJ1-4, with D unresolved. V gave up 1 base and J gave up 4 bases, with 16 bases separating them. Per the germline V gene, CDR1 is LGHNA and CDR2 is YSLEER. CDR3 length equals 17 residues. The CDR3 region is CASSQGTGQAFNEKLFF. Here the CDR3 DNA reads TGCGCCAGCAGCCAAGGGACTGGGCAGGCCTTTAATGAAAAACTGTTTTTT.

This clone was recorded only once. The chain has TRBV20-1 and TRBJ2-1; a weak D match, TRBD2 (5 bases). The ends were cut back, 3 bases at V and 4 bases at J, with 13 bases in the middle. The V gene's germline CDR1 is DFQATT and CDR2 SNEGSKA (reference sequence). CDR3 length: 14 amino acids. The CDR3 protein is CSASLLAEYNEQFF. CDR3 sequence (DNA): TGCAGTGCTAGTTTGCTAGCAGAATACAATGAGCAGTTCTTC.